This is a list of T cell receptor beta chains from one sample in a study of T cell responses to AZD1222 COVID-19 vaccine. Sequencing was performed with immunoSEQ multiplex PCR; in TCRdb, only in-frame clones are kept and a portion is missing. The table has about 140,000 clones, approximately 90% seen once; the top ten hold 1.5% to 2%. The sample here was peripheral blood, taken on day 0 of AZD1222 vaccination. These TCRs come from an adult in good health. CDR3s include the opening cysteine and the closing phenylalanine or tryptophan. The D gene is left open where the match is weak. Clone size is shown for a subset of rows, as once, few, many or a class of expanded clone.

v_gene	d_gene	j_gene	abundance	CDR3aa	CDR3nt
TRBV29-1	.	TRBJ2-7	.	CSVDKGRNYRLF	TGCAGCGTTGATAAAGGGAGGAACTACCGGCTATTC
TRBV19	.	TRBJ1-4	.	CASSKGVTGNEKLFF	TGTGCCAGTAGTAAGGGTGTAACAGGGAATGAAAAACTGTTTTTT
TRBV28	.	TRBJ2-1	.	CASSLVSSEQFF	TGTGCCAGCAGTTTGGTTAGTTCTGAGCAGTTCTTC
TRBV5-4	.	TRBJ1-5	.	CASSYNWDQPQHF	TGTGCCAGCAGCTACAACTGGGATCAGCCCCAGCATTTT
TRBV6-1	TRBD1	TRBJ2-7	.	CASSEAGDRAYTLFLLRYF	TGTGCCAGCAGTGAAGCGGGGGACAGGGCTTACACACTATTTCTCCTGCGGTACTTC
TRBV19	.	TRBJ1-1	.	CASSTGRAEAFF	TGTGCCAGTAGTACCGGGCGGGCTGAAGCTTTCTTT
TRBV7-9	.	TRBJ1-1	.	CASSFRRPMNTEAFF	TGTGCCAGCAGCTTCAGACGGCCTATGAACACTGAAGCTTTCTTT
TRBV2	.	TRBJ2-1	.	CASSGGQGMASRSNEQFF	TGTGCCAGCAGTGGGGGGCAGGGGATGGCCTCTCGGAGCAATGAGCAGTTCTTC
TRBV11-2	.	TRBJ2-7	once	CASSPPIGGASYEQYF	TGTGCCAGCAGCCCCCCCATTGGAGGGGCCTCCTACGAGCAGTACTTC
TRBV18	.	TRBJ1-1	.	CASSPTVNTEAFF	TGTGCCAGCTCACCTACAGTGAACACTGAAGCTTTCTTT
TRBV12-3/TRBV12-4	.	TRBJ2-7	.	CASSFRYYEQYF	TGTGCCAGCAGTTTCCGGTACTACGAGCAGTACTTC
TRBV7-3	TRBD1	TRBJ1-2	.	CASSFGQGDGYTF	TGTGCCAGCAGCTTCGGACAGGGGGATGGCTACACCTTC
TRBV27	TRBD1	TRBJ1-4	.	CASSFAPGQGHEKLFF	TGTGCCAGCAGTTTCGCCCCGGGACAGGGACATGAAAAACTGTTTTTT
TRBV7-2	TRBD2	TRBJ2-5	.	CASSSGLAKTQYF	TGTGCCAGCAGCTCCGGACTAGCAAAGACCCAGTACTTC
TRBV7-8	.	TRBJ1-2	.	CASSSEGEHYGYTF	TGTGCCAGCAGCTCCGAGGGGGAGCACTATGGCTACACCTTC
TRBV4-1	TRBD1	TRBJ2-7	.	CASSQVGGQGDHEQYF	TGCGCCAGCAGCCAAGTCGGGGGACAGGGTGACCACGAGCAGTACTTC
TRBV6-5	TRBD2	TRBJ2-7	few	CASWEGFSYEQYF	TGTGCCAGTTGGGAGGGATTCTCCTACGAGCAGTACTTC
TRBV19	.	TRBJ2-7	.	CASSTLGDEQYF	TGTGCCAGTAGTACCCTCGGGGACGAGCAGTACTTC
TRBV5-1	.	TRBJ1-2	.	CASSLDPGAYGYTF	TGCGCCAGCAGCTTGGATCCGGGTGCCTATGGCTACACCTTC
TRBV6-5	.	TRBJ2-7	.	CASRPGPPDEQYF	TGTGCCAGCAGGCCGGGACCCCCGGACGAGCAGTACTTC
TRBV18	.	TRBJ1-1	.	CASSPKAGEILTEAFF	TGTGCCAGCTCACCGAAGGCGGGAGAAATTCTCACTGAAGCTTTCTTT
TRBV29-1	TRBD1	TRBJ1-1	.	CSVGLRDRGATEAFF	TGCAGCGTTGGGCTTAGGGACAGGGGTGCCACTGAAGCTTTCTTT
TRBV18	TRBD1	TRBJ1-2	.	CASSVGQRGYGYTF	TGTGCCAGCTCAGTGGGACAGCGGGGCTATGGCTACACCTTC
TRBV29-1	.	TRBJ1-1	.	CSGQRPGRTAWATEAFF	TGCAGCGGCCAGCGACCAGGGAGGACCGCCTGGGCCACTGAAGCTTTCTTT
TRBV28	.	TRBJ1-2	.	CASIRGGGRDFGYTF	TGTGCCAGCATTAGAGGTGGGGGGCGAGATTTTGGCTACACCTTC